The 23 T cell receptor beta chains below were found in one sample sequenced in a study of graft-versus-host responses after intestinal transplantation. Some clones are missing from TCRdb's copy, which holds only in-frame ones; the method was immunoSEQ multiplex PCR. Among 98,000 or so clones listed, about 83% were seen once. The starting material was PBMCs, obtained 255 days after intestinal transplant. The receptors were gathered from a human patient who received an intestinal transplant, so some T cells may come from the graft donor.

The chain recombines TRBV18 with TRBJ2-3, with a weak D call TRBD1 (6 bases). CDR1 and CDR2 from the germline V gene are KGHSH and LQKENI. CDR3 size: 16 residues. V lost 5 bases and J lost 3, with 18 bases in between. CDR3 nucleotides: TGTGCCAGCTCAGGAAGGGCAGGGGAGTTGACAGATACGCAGTATTTT. This sequence encodes CASSGRAGELTDTQYF.

This chain uses TRBV7-9 with TRBJ2-2, with TRBD2 matching over 13 bases. The CDR3 runs 15 residues. Trimming removed 5 bases from V and 4 bases from J; junction bases left unmatched: 1. Germline V gene data show CDR1 as SEHNR and CDR2 as FQNEAQ (reference sequence). The CDR3 protein is CASSRTSGGTGELFF. CDR3 nucleotides: TGTGCCAGCAGCCGGACTAGCGGGGGCACCGGGGAGCTGTTTTTT.

The chain carries TRBV13 and TRBJ1-1; possible D gene TRBD1, 5 bases. This CDR3 spans 16 amino acids. Germline V lookup: CDR1 PRHDT, CDR2 FYEKMQ (reference sequence). The ends were cut back, 6 bases at V and 5 bases at J, with 22 bases in the middle. The CDR3 spells CASSYTSGPGGTEAFF. CDR3 DNA sequence: TGTGCCAGCAGTTATACCTCGGGACCGGGAGGAACTGAAGCTTTCTTT.

The rearrangement uses TRBV29-1 and TRBJ1-2, with D possibly TRBD1 on 5 matching bases. The CDR3 covers 11 residues. CDR1 and CDR2 from the germline V gene are SQVTM and ANQGSEA. Trimming stripped 5 bases from V and 5 bases from J, with 9 bases between. CDR3 nucleotides: TGCAGCGTTTCGACAGATTATGGCTACACCTTC. Encoded protein: CSVSTDYGYTF.

V and J are TRBV19 and TRBJ1-1; TRBD1 might be the D (6 bases). V was shortened by 1 base and J by 4 bases, with 10 bases between the two germline ends. The CDR3 contains 14 residues. Germline lookup yields CDR1 LNHDA and CDR2 SQIVND (reference sequence). The CDR3 spells CASSIVQGSTEAFF. CDR3 in DNA: TGTGCCAGTAGTATAGTGCAGGGGAGCACTGAAGCTTTCTTT.

This clone was seen only a few times. The V gene is TRBV6-5, the J gene TRBJ2-5; D perhaps matches TRBD2 (5 bases). The CDR3 totals 15 residues. V lost 0 bases and J 5 bases, leaving 13 bases between the germline ends. Germline loops: CDR1 MNHEY, CDR2 SVGAGI. CDR3 coding DNA: TGTGCCAGCAGTTACTCCGGGGAGCCCTCTGAGACCCAGTACTTC. Its translation is CASSYSGEPSETQYF.

The chain has TRBV9 and TRBJ1-1; 10 bases match TRBD1. The V segment lost 6 bases and the J segment 7 bases; nucleotides outside the gene matches: 3. Germline V CDR1 and CDR2: SGDLS, YYNGEE. CDR3 length: 12 residues. CDR3 nucleotide sequence: TGTGCCAGCACGGGGACAGGGGATGAAGCTTTCTTT. Amino acids: CASTGTGDEAFF.

The chain recombines TRBV7-8 with TRBJ2-4, with TRBD2 identical over 7 bases. Germline V lookup: CDR1 SGHVS, CDR2 FQNEAQ. This CDR3 is built from 15 residues. J gave up 1 base and V 4 bases, and 4 bases lay outside the gene matches. CDR3 in DNA: TGTGCCAGCAGCTGGGGGGGTCTTGCCAAAAACATTCAGTACTTC. Its protein is CASSWGGLAKNIQYF. The full variable domain, in which reference TRBV7-8 and TRBJ2-4 provide the parts outside the CDR3, is GAGVSQSPRYKVAKRGQDVALRCDPISGHVSLFWYQQALGQGPEFLTYFQNEAQLDKSGLPSDRFFAERPEGSVSTLKIQRTQQEDSAVYLCASSWGGLAKNIQYFGAGTRLSVL.

J is TRBJ1-1 and V is TRBV9, with no clear D. Germline-derived CDR1 and CDR2 are SGDLS and YYNGEE. V shed 0 bases and J shed 0 bases, with 9 bases lying between them. CDR3 length: 15 amino acids. The CDR3 DNA reads as TGTGCCAGCAGCGTAGCTCCAGACATGAACACTGAAGCTTTCTTT. It codes for CASSVAPDMNTEAFF.

The chain couples TRBV10-2 to TRBJ1-5, with 9 bases aligning to TRBD1. V lost 8 bases to trimming and J lost 5 bases; unmatched junction nucleotides: 4. This CDR3 comprises 13 residues. CDR1 and CDR2 (germline): WSHSY, SAAADI. The CDR3 loop is CASRDREDQPQHF. The CDR3 DNA is TGCGCCAGCCGGGACAGGGAAGATCAGCCCCAGCATTTT.

The rearrangement uses TRBV2 and TRBJ2-7; no reliable D call. Germline assignment: CDR1 SNHLY and CDR2 FYNNEI. This CDR3 contains 13 residues. V lost 3 bases to trimming and J lost 0 bases, with 6 bases between them. The CDR3 nucleotides are TGTGCCAGCAGTGACAGGCCCTCCTACGAGCAGTACTTC. This translates into CASSDRPSYEQYF.

The chain uses TRBV5-4 and TRBJ2-2; 15 positions agree with TRBD2. The CDR3 runs 16 residues. Germline-derived CDR1 and CDR2 are SGHNT and YYREEE (reference sequence). The junction had 4 bases not matched to a gene; V was cut back by 4 bases and J by 6 bases. The chain's CDR3 is CASSLGLAGGPGELFF. Written as DNA, the CDR3 is TGTGCCAGCAGCCTCGGACTAGCGGGGGGGCCCGGGGAGCTGTTTTTT.

This clone appeared once. This chain uses TRBV7-9 with TRBJ2-1, with D perhaps matching TRBD2 (6 bases). CDR1 and CDR2 (germline): SEHNR, FQNEAQ (reference sequence). Trimming took off 5 bases at V and 16 bases at J, with 21 bases between the two ends. The CDR3 has 13 residues. For the CDR3, the DNA is TGTGCCAGCAGCCAGGGACTGGTGGCCGTGGGTTTCTTC. Translated, it gives CASSQGLVAVGFF.

V is TRBV11-3 and J is TRBJ2-1; 8 positions agree with TRBD1. The CDR3 has 15 residues. V was clipped by 6 bases and J by 0 bases; unmatched bases: 4. Germline lookup yields CDR1 SGHNT and CDR2 YENEEA. The CDR3 loop is CASSQGQGSYNEQFF. The CDR3 nucleotides are TGTGCCAGCAGTCAAGGACAGGGCTCCTACAATGAGCAGTTCTTC.

The rearrangement joins TRBV6-6 to TRBJ2-3, with unresolved D. Germline V gene sequence: CDR1 MNHNY, CDR2 SVGAGI (reference sequence). CDR3 size: 14 residues. Trimming left V 4 bases short and J 2 bases short, with 10 bases between. The CDR3 DNA sequence: TGTGCCAGCAGTTTAGGGCGATTCACAGATACGCAGTATTTT. Amino acids: CASSLGRFTDTQYF.

J is TRBJ2-5 and V is TRBV2; D assignment may be TRBD1 or TRBD2 (5 bases each). Germline V gives CDR1 SNHLY, CDR2 FYNNEI. The V gene lost 5 bases and the J gene lost 0 bases, with 10 bases spanning the gap. The CDR3 runs 14 residues. The CDR3 DNA is TGTGCCAGCAGTTCCGGGACGGACCAAGAGACCCAGTACTTC. Translated, it gives CASSSGTDQETQYF. The full variable domain, rest sourced from reference TRBV2 and TRBJ2-5, is EPEVTQTPSHQVTQMGQEVILRCVPISNHLYFYWYRQILGQKVEFLVSFYNNEISEKSEIFDDQFSVERPDGSNFTLKIRSTKLEDSAMYFCASSSGTDQETQYFGPGTRLLVL.

This clone was counted a single time. V usage is TRBV29-1 and J usage is TRBJ2-3; D is perhaps TRBD1 (6 bases). V lost 6 bases, J lost 2 bases, and 24 bases lay in between. This CDR3 comprises 17 residues. The germline V gene has CDR1 SQVTM and CDR2 ANQGSEA. CDR3 residues: CSVLDRKGVDYTDTQYF. In DNA, the CDR3 is TGCAGCGTCCTTGACAGGAAGGGGGTTGACTACACAGATACGCAGTATTTT.

The chain joins TRBV21-1 to TRBJ1-1; the D segment call TRBD1 is taken from the table without a DNA check. TRBV21-1 is a pseudogene. The CDR3 totals 12 residues. The CDR3 DNA sequence: TGTGCCAGCAGCAACCAGGGCACTGAAGCTTTCTTT. This translates into CASSNQGTEAFF.

This clone showed up just once. This chain connects TRBV5-1 to TRBJ2-7; D might be TRBD2 (5 bases). CDR1 and CDR2 from the germline V gene are SGHRS and YFSETQ. V lost 0 bases and J 6 bases, leaving 10 bases between the germline ends. This CDR3 spans 13 amino acids. The CDR3 sequence is CASSLERAGEQYF. In nucleotides, the CDR3 is TGCGCCAGCAGCTTGGAGAGGGCGGGCGAGCAGTACTTC.

The chain couples TRBV13 to TRBJ2-3; D is ambiguous. Germline-derived CDR1 and CDR2 are PRHDT and FYEKMQ (reference sequence). Trimming took 3 bases from V and 4 from J, leaving 8 bases between them. This CDR3 has 13 residues. The CDR3 nucleotides are TGTGCCAGCAGCTTTGGTGGGGCAGATACGCAGTATTTT. This translates into CASSFGGADTQYF.

This chain uses TRBV7-2 with TRBJ1-2; 7 nucleotides match TRBD1. Germline trimming cut 4 bases from V and 6 bases from J; bases unmatched to any gene: 17. This CDR3 contains 17 residues. The germline CDR1 and CDR2 sequences are SGHTA and FQGNSA. The CDR3 DNA reads TGTGCCAGCAGCTGGCCGGGGTTGAGGGGGCTTGGTAATGGCTACACCTTC. Residues: CASSWPGLRGLGNGYTF.

The chain has TRBV7-2 and TRBJ2-2, with D maybe TRBD2 (6 bases). CDR1 is SGHTA and CDR2 is FQGNSA in the germline V gene. The CDR3 is 15 amino acids. Between the trimmed V and J ends, which lost 2 bases and 5 bases, there was a span of 12 bases. In nucleotides, the CDR3 is TGTGCCAGCAGCTTATTGCAGGGAGGTACCGGGGAGCTGTTTTTT. Amino acid sequence: CASSLLQGGTGELFF.

The rearrangement uses TRBV15 and TRBJ2-1; 7 nucleotides match TRBD1. The CDR3 totals 14 residues. Germline V gene lookup returns CDR1 LNHNV and CDR2 YYDKDF (reference sequence). Trimming at V came to 2 bases and at J to 10 bases, leaving 8 bases not matched to a gene. The CDR3 protein is CATSRQGVDREQFF. For the CDR3, the DNA is TGTGCCACCAGCAGACAGGGGGTGGATCGGGAGCAGTTCTTC.